This T cell receptor (beta chain) was recorded in a study of blood T cell repertoires in COVID-19. Clones were sequenced by immunoSEQ multiplex PCR, and TCRdb holds only the in-frame ones, with some missing. The sample has 120,000 to 150,000 clones, approximately 79% seen once. CDR3 length equals 16 residues. V was trimmed by 0 bases and J by 2 bases, leaving 13 bases between them. The germline gives CDR1 LNHNV, CDR2 YYDKDF (reference sequence). The TCR was taken from a middle-aged man with active or convalescent COVID-19. The sequenced material came from peripheral blood. The chain recombines TRBV15 with TRBJ2-5; a weak D match, TRBD2 (5 bases). The CDR3 DNA sequence: TGTGCCACCAGCAGAGAGCGAGGGATGGGACAAGAGACCCAGTACTTC. Translating gives CATSRERGMGQETQYF. The full variable domain, completed using reference TRBV15 and TRBJ2-5, is DAMVIQNPRYQVTQFGKPVTLSCSQTLNHNVMYWYQQKSSQAPKLLFHYYDKDFNNEADTPDNFQSRRPNTSFCFLDIRSPGLGDTAMYLCATSRERGMGQETQYFGPGTRLLVL.